Below, 27 T cell receptor beta chains from the same sample are listed, as sequenced in a study of T cells after posttransplantation cyclophosphamide. Sequencing was performed with immunoSEQ multiplex PCR; in TCRdb, only in-frame clones are kept and a portion is missing. Listed for the sample are 45,000 to 55,000 clones, none seen a single time. The sample was PBMCs. The origin of the receptors is a man in his forties or fifties in good health, CMV-negative, and a related stem cell transplant donor.

Many counts were recorded for this clone. This chain links TRBV6-1 with TRBJ2-7; 7 nucleotides agree with TRBD2. Germline V gives CDR1 MNHNS, CDR2 SASEGT. The CDR3 consists of 14 residues. After removal of 7 bases from V and 5 bases from J, the junction contained 11 bases not matched to a gene. The CDR3 nucleotides are TGTGCCAGCATTCGTGGCGGGAGTATGCACGAGCAGTACTTC. Translated: CASIRGGSMHEQYF.

This clone occurred many times. The chain uses TRBV19 and TRBJ2-7; 10 bases map to TRBD1. After removal of 5 bases from V and 2 bases from J, the junction contained 3 bases not matched to a gene. CDR3 length: 14 amino acids. Germline V CDR1 and CDR2: LNHDA, SQIVND (reference sequence). CDR3 in DNA: TGTGCCAGTAGTTCCGGACAGGGGGCCTACGAGCAGTACTTC. This codes for CASSSGQGAYEQYF.

This clone came up many times. The chain recombines TRBV19 with TRBJ2-3, with TRBD1 as a possible D gene (6 bases). The CDR3 is 13 residues long. Germline CDR1 is LNHDA and CDR2 is SQIVND (reference sequence). Trimming removed 6 bases from V and 3 bases from J, with 10 bases in between. CDR3 in DNA: TGTGCCAGTAGCGTTACAGGGACAGATACGCAGTATTTT. Protein product: CASSVTGTDTQYF.

This clone has at least ten counts. The chain carries TRBV2 and TRBJ1-3; 9 nucleotides line up with TRBD1. CDR1 and CDR2 (germline): SNHLY, FYNNEI. There are 14 residues in the CDR3. V shed 8 bases, J shed 4 bases, and the junction held 6 bases outside the gene matches. The CDR3 sequence: CASGRDRAGNTIYF. The CDR3, as DNA: TGTGCCAGCGGCCGGGACAGGGCCGGAAACACCATATATTTT.

This clone was observed many times. This chain connects TRBV2 to TRBJ2-1, with TRBD1 identical over 10 bases. With 6 bases clipped from V and 2 bases from J, the junction kept 4 bases outside the gene matches. The CDR3 spans 15 residues. Per germline, CDR1 SNHLY and CDR2 FYNNEI. The CDR3: CASRPGQGTYNEQFF. CDR3 sequence (DNA): TGTGCCAGCAGACCGGGACAGGGGACCTACAATGAGCAGTTCTTC.

This clone was seen ten or more times. The chain employs TRBV10-3 and TRBJ1-2, with D unresolved. V gave up 2 bases and J gave up 8 bases, with 3 bases separating them. The V gene's germline CDR1 is ENHRY and CDR2 SYGVKD. The CDR3 is 10 amino acids. CDR3 sequence: CAISELGYTF. For the CDR3, the DNA is TGTGCCATCAGTGAGCTGGGCTACACCTTC.

A few counts support this clone. The rearrangement links TRBV27 to TRBJ1-6, with D possibly being TRBD1 (6 bases). V lost 5 bases, J lost 13 bases, and 15 bases lay in between. Germline V gene lookup returns CDR1 MNHEY and CDR2 SMNVEV (reference sequence). The CDR3 length is 13 residues. The chain's CDR3 is CASSPDDRWPLHF. The CDR3 DNA follows: TGTGCCAGCAGTCCTGATGACAGGTGGCCCCTCCACTTT.

This clone was seen many times. V usage is TRBV5-6 and J usage is TRBJ1-3; 10 bases match TRBD1. Germline CDR1 reads SGHDT; CDR2 reads YYEEEE. The CDR3 extends over 16 amino acids. V shed 7 bases and J 4 bases; nucleotides not matched to a gene: 11. The CDR3 sequence: CASAFRQGARGNTIYF. The CDR3 nucleotides read TGTGCCAGCGCTTTCCGACAGGGGGCGCGAGGAAACACCATATATTTT.

This clone was counted many times. This rearrangement joins TRBV2 to TRBJ2-7, with 10 bases matching TRBD1. J was trimmed by 3 bases and V by 10 bases; bases with no gene match: 6. Germline loops: CDR1 SNHLY, CDR2 FYNNEI. The CDR3 contains 13 residues. In DNA form, the CDR3 reads TGTGCCACCTCATGGACAGGGGGCTACGAGCAGTACTTC. It encodes CATSWTGGYEQYF.

This clone was picked up many times. The chain has TRBV7-9 and TRBJ1-5, with D unresolved. Trimming took off 6 bases at V and 4 bases at J, with 28 bases between the two ends. This CDR3 has 19 amino acids. Germline loops: CDR1 SEHNR, CDR2 FQNEAQ (reference sequence). The CDR3 loop is CASSSTSGSPTPSNQPQHF. DNA of the CDR3: TGTGCCAGCAGTTCCACCTCCGGGAGCCCAACCCCGTCGAATCAGCCCCAGCATTTT.

This clone was counted at least ten times. The gene calls are TRBV2 and TRBJ1-2, with no clear D. The germline gives CDR1 SNHLY, CDR2 FYNNEI. The V end lost 7 bases, the J end lost 0 bases, and 15 bases lay between the germline ends. There are 15 residues in the CDR3. The CDR3 loop is CASNSDSQANYGYTF. The CDR3 DNA reads as TGTGCCAGCAATAGTGATTCCCAGGCTAACTATGGCTACACCTTC. The variable domain in full, completed from reference TRBV2 and TRBJ1-2, reads EPEVTQTPSHQVTQMGQEVILRCVPISNHLYFYWYRQILGQKVEFLVSFYNNEISEKSEIFDDQFSVERPDGSNFTLKIRSTKLEDSAMYFCASNSDSQANYGYTFGSGTRLTVV.

This clone was seen many times. The J gene is TRBJ1-2, the V gene TRBV7-9; 7 nucleotides match TRBD1. Germline CDR1 reads SEHNR; CDR2 reads FQNEAQ (reference sequence). This CDR3 comprises 14 residues. Trimming removed 2 bases from V and 6 bases from J; junction bases left unmatched: 6. Here the CDR3 DNA reads TGTGCCAGCAGCTTACAGGGGGGAGCGGATGGCTACACCTTC. This sequence encodes CASSLQGGADGYTF.

This clone came up many times. The chain couples TRBV2 to TRBJ2-1; 9 nucleotides line up with TRBD1. The CDR3 extends over 15 amino acids. Losses at the gene ends were 7 bases for V and 8 bases for J; bases not matched to a gene: 12. Looked up from germline, CDR1 is SNHLY and CDR2 is FYNNEI. The CDR3 region is CASILDRDRAYEQFF. The CDR3 bases are TGTGCCAGCATCCTCGACCGGGACAGGGCGTATGAGCAGTTCTTC.

At least ten counts were recorded for this clone. V and J are TRBV6-5 and TRBJ1-1, with 10 bases lining up with TRBD1. The length of the CDR3 is 14 residues. Per the germline V gene, CDR1 is MNHEY and CDR2 is SVGAGI. V lost 6 bases, J lost 6 bases, and 7 bases stayed unmatched. The CDR3 loop reads CASSPTDRGSEAFF. In DNA form, the CDR3 reads TGTGCCAGCAGCCCGACGGACAGGGGGTCTGAAGCTTTCTTT.

Of note for this clone: A read error may produce the germline difference seen at one junction end. CDR3 sequence: CATSRDTLPSGTVF. CDR3 bases: TGTGCCACCAGCAGAGATACTTTGCCTAGCGGCACAGTTTTC. The rearrangement joins TRBV15 to TRBJ2-7; TRBD2 aligns across 7 bases. The length of the CDR3 is 14 residues. The germline gives CDR1 LNHNV, CDR2 YYDKDF (reference sequence). The full variable domain, its missing parts supplied by reference TRBV15 and TRBJ2-7, is DAMVIQNPRYQVTQFGKPVTLSCSQTLNHNVMYWYQQKSSQAPKLLFHYYDKDFNNEADTPDNFQSRRPNTSFCFLDIRSPGLGDTAMYLCATSRDTLPSGTVFGPGTRLTVT.

This clone was counted ten times or more. The V call is TRBV28, the J call TRBJ1-1; 7 bases line up with TRBD1. The trim removed 6 bases at V and 8 bases at J, leaving 9 bases unmatched. Germline V CDR1 and CDR2: MDHEN, SYDVKM. This CDR3 comprises 13 residues. CDR3 loop: CASRPRDRTEAFF. CDR3 DNA: TGTGCCAGCAGACCCCGGGACAGAACCGAAGCTTTCTTT.

This clone has a count of ten or more. CDR3: CARSFGHHGSPEPNEKLFF. DNA for the CDR3: TGTGCCAGAAGCTTCGGACATCACGGGAGTCCGGAACCTAATGAAAAACTGTTTTTT. The chain is built from TRBV5-3 and TRBJ1-4; possibly TRBD1 for D (5 bases). TRBV5-3 is an ORF; its function is uncertain. V gave up 2 bases and J gave up 3 bases, with 23 bases separating them. This CDR3 comprises 19 residues.

This clone was detected ten times or more. This chain connects TRBV19 to TRBJ2-5; D gene uncertain. The ends were cut back, 6 bases at V and 0 bases at J, with 11 bases in the middle. Germline V gene data show CDR1 as LNHDA and CDR2 as SQIVND (reference sequence). The CDR3 length is 14 residues. The CDR3 reads CASSSFQDQETQYF. Written as DNA, the CDR3 is TGTGCCAGTAGCTCGTTTCAGGACCAAGAGACCCAGTACTTC.

This clone came up many times. The chain combines TRBV2 with TRBJ1-3; D unresolved. In germline, CDR1 is SNHLY, CDR2 FYNNEI. V was cut by 6 bases and J by 0 bases, with 6 bases left in between. This CDR3 is 13 amino acids long. CDR3 bases: TGTGCCAGCAGCGAACACTCTGGAAACACCATATATTTT. Translation: CASSEHSGNTIYF.

Many counts were recorded for this clone. The chain combines TRBV19 with TRBJ2-3; TRBD2 aligns across 8 bases. The length of the CDR3 is 15 residues. CDR1 and CDR2 from the germline V gene are LNHDA and SQIVND (reference sequence). V lost 3 bases and J lost 3; bases outside the gene matches: 5. DNA of the CDR3: TGTGCCAGTAGTATTAGGGCGGGAGGAACAGATACGCAGTATTTT. Protein sequence: CASSIRAGGTDTQYF.

This clone was seen many times. The V call is TRBV18, the J call TRBJ2-1; 10 bases agree with TRBD2. This CDR3 comprises 19 residues. CDR1 is KGHSH, CDR2 LQKENI, per germline. Unmatched junction bases numbered 12, after V lost 4 bases and J lost 0 bases. CDR3: CASSRAERTSGFSYNEQFF. The CDR3 DNA is TGTGCCAGCTCACGGGCCGAAAGGACTAGCGGTTTCTCCTACAATGAGCAGTTCTTC. Together with reference TRBV18 and TRBJ2-1, the CDR3 gives the full variable domain: NAGVMQNPRHLVRRRGQEARLRCSPMKGHSHVYWYRQLPEEGLKFMVYLQKENIIDESGMPKERFSAEFPKEGPSILRIQQVVRGDSAAYFCASSRAERTSGFSYNEQFFGPGTRLTVL.

This clone was found many times. V is TRBV5-8 and J is TRBJ2-1; 7 bases fit TRBD2. J was trimmed by 2 bases and V by 7 bases; bases with no gene match: 0. This CDR3 has 12 residues. Germline V lookup: CDR1 SGHTS, CDR2 YDEGEE. CDR3 in amino acids: CASGRAYNEQFF. The CDR3 coding sequence is TGTGCCAGCGGGAGGGCCTACAATGAGCAGTTCTTC.

This clone was observed at least ten times. The genes are TRBV14 and TRBJ1-1, with D tentatively TRBD1 (5 bases). This CDR3 spans 13 amino acids. Trimming took 5 bases from V and 0 from J, leaving 7 bases between them. Looked up from germline, CDR1 is SGHDN and CDR2 is FVKESK. The CDR3 here is CASSLTVNTEAFF. DNA for the CDR3: TGTGCCAGCAGCTTGACAGTGAACACTGAAGCTTTCTTT.

This clone was found many times. The chain joins TRBV7-9 to TRBJ2-7; unclear D gene. Trimming took 3 bases from V and 1 from J, leaving 7 bases between them. The CDR3 covers 13 residues. The germline CDR1 and CDR2 sequences are SEHNR and FQNEAQ (reference sequence). The CDR3 DNA follows: TGTGCCAGCAGCTTTAGACAATCCTACGAGCAGTACTTC. This translates into CASSFRQSYEQYF.

This clone was counted many times. The rearrangement uses TRBV5-1 and TRBJ2-1; D might be TRBD2 (6 bases). CDR1 is SGHRS, CDR2 YFSETQ, per germline. Trimming removed 4 bases at V and 9 bases at J, with 8 bases between. The CDR3 is 11 residues long. This CDR3 reads CASSPGSEQFF. CDR3 DNA: TGCGCCAGCAGCCCCGGGAGTGAGCAGTTCTTC.

This clone was seen many times. The rearrangement links TRBV5-6 to TRBJ1-5, with 8 bases matching TRBD1. The CDR3 consists of 15 residues. The junction had 6 bases not matched to a gene; V was cut back by 5 bases and J by 2 bases. Germline V gene sequence: CDR1 SGHDT, CDR2 YYEEEE. The chain's CDR3 is CASSLTGVGNQPQHF. In DNA, the CDR3 is TGTGCCAGCAGTTTGACAGGGGTGGGCAATCAGCCCCAGCATTTT.

This clone was counted ten times or more. The genes are TRBV5-4 and TRBJ2-5, with TRBD1 as a possible D gene (5 bases). V shed 3 bases and J shed 4 bases, with 10 bases lying between them. CDR3 length: 13 amino acids. CDR1 and CDR2 (germline): SGHNT, YYREEE (reference sequence). The CDR3 DNA is TGTGCCAGCAGCTACCCAGGGTTAGAGACCCAGTACTTC. It is translated as CASSYPGLETQYF. The complete variable domain, with remaining parts taken from reference TRBV5-4 and TRBJ2-5, reads ETGVTQSPTHLIKTRGQQVTLRCSSQSGHNTVSWYQQALGQGPQFIFQYYREEENGRGNFPPRFSGLQFPNYSSELNVNALELDDSALYLCASSYPGLETQYFGPGTRLLVL.